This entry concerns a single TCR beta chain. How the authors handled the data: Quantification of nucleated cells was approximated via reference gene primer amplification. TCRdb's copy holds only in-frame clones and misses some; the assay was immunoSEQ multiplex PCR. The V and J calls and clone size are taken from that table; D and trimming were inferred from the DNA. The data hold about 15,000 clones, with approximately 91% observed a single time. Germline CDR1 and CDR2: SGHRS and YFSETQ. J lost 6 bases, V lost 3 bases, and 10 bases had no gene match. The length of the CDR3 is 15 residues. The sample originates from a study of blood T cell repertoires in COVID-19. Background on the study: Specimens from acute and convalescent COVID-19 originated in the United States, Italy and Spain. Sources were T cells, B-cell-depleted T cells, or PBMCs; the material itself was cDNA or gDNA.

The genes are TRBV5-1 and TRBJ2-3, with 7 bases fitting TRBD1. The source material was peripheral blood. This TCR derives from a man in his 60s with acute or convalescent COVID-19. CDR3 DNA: TGCGCCAGCAGCTCCACCGGGACAGTCGGGGATACGCAGTATTTT. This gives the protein CASSSTGTVGDTQYF.